This T cell receptor (beta chain) came from a study of Ad26.COV2.S vaccination and SARS-CoV-2 variants. Profiling relied on immunoSEQ multiplex PCR, and the TCRdb table lists in-frame clones only, not all of them. In the table there are fewer than 400,000 clones, roughly 90% of which are singletons. Treatment given: around 19 received Ad26.COV2.S at low or high dose, single or two shots; 5 received placebo; per-sample allocation not given. Collection of samples fell on day 63 after the first vaccine or placebo injection. The CDR3 contains 15 residues. V lost 5 bases to trimming and J lost 0 bases; unmatched junction nucleotides: 6. Per the germline V gene, CDR1 is SEHNR and CDR2 is FQNEAQ (reference sequence).

The chain couples TRBV7-9 to TRBJ1-1; the match to TRBD1 covers 7 bases. The sample in question was peripheral blood, obtained in a trial of Ad26.COV2.S vaccine versus placebo. The clonotype originates from a person between 18 and 60 years old who received the Ad26.COV2.S COVID-19 vaccine or a placebo. The chain's CDR3 is CASSPRDSLNTEAFF. The CDR3 DNA sequence: TGTGCCAGCAGCCCCCGGGACAGCTTGAACACTGAAGCTTTCTTT.